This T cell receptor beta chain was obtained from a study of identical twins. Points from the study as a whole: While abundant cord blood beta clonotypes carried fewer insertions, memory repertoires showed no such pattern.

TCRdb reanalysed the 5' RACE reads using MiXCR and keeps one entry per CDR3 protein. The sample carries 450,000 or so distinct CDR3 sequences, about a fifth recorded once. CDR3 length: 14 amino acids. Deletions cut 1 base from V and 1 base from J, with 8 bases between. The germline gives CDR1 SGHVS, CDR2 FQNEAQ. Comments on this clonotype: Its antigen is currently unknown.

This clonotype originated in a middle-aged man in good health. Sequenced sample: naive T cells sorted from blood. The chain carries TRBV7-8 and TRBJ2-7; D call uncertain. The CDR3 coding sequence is TGTGCCAGCAGCTTAGAAGACGGGTCCTACGAGCAGTACTTC. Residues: CASSLEDGSYEQYF.